The 12 T cell receptor beta chains below were found in one sample sequenced in a study of radiotherapy plus CTLA-4 blockade in lung cancer. Clones were read by immunoSEQ multiplex PCR, and TCRdb kept only the in-frame ones, dropping some. The sample records just under 45,000 clones, around 70% being singletons. Sequences were derived from peripheral blood, sampled from a patient treated with radiotherapy plus ipilimumab. The receptors were gathered from a human donor with non-small cell lung cancer who had a partial response to radiotherapy plus ipilimumab.

The chain combines TRBV30 with TRBJ2-7, with D perhaps matching TRBD2 (5 bases). This CDR3 has 12 residues. CDR1 is GTSNPN, CDR2 SVGIG, per germline (reference sequence). The V end was cut by 5 bases, the J end by 10 bases, with 18 bases between. Here the CDR3 reads CAWDPGSSYQYF. In DNA, the CDR3 is TGTGCCTGGGATCCGGGATCAAGCTATCAGTACTTC.

This clone has more than one count but fewer than ten. The chain has TRBV6-5 and TRBJ1-5; D is unclear. The CDR3 loop spans 13 amino acids. Germline CDR1 is MNHEY and CDR2 is SVGAGI. V was trimmed by 10 bases and J by 4 bases, leaving 14 bases between them. The CDR3 sequence: CATTRRENQPQHF. DNA of the CDR3: TGTGCCACCACAAGACGGGAGAATCAGCCCCAGCATTTT.

CDR3 region: CASSSQGRKPQHF. As DNA, the CDR3 is TGTGCCAGCTCGTCCCAGGGGAGAAAGCCCCAGCATTTT. V is TRBV19 and J is TRBJ1-5, with D tentatively TRBD1 (6 bases). This CDR3 is built from 13 residues. With 9 bases removed from V and 8 bases from J, the gap between germline ends came to 17 bases. Germline V gene sequence: CDR1 LNHDA, CDR2 SQIVND (reference sequence).

The chain couples TRBV30 to TRBJ2-5; 13 positions agree with TRBD2. The CDR3 covers 14 residues. The V and J ends lost 6 bases and 5 bases, in that order; junction bases with no gene match: 6. CDR1 and CDR2 (germline): GTSNPN, SVGIG (reference sequence). CDR3 in DNA: TGTGCCTGTCTTGGACTAGCGGGAGTTGAGACCCAGTACTTC. Amino acid sequence: CACLGLAGVETQYF.

The chain links TRBV21-1 to TRBJ2-4; the table's D call of TRBD1 was not tested on the DNA. TRBV21-1 is an annotated pseudogene. CDR3 length: 15 residues. CDR3 bases: TGTGCCAGCAGCAAAGGGCTTCTAGCCAAAAACATTCAGTACTTC. Translating it yields CASSKGLLAKNIQYF.

The chain joins TRBV11-2 to TRBJ2-1; the match to TRBD1 covers 9 bases. Germline V CDR1 and CDR2: SGHAT, FQNNGV. V was clipped by 5 bases and J by 4 bases; unmatched bases: 6. The CDR3 loop spans 15 amino acids. The CDR3 reads CASSNPGQGYNEQFF. The CDR3 DNA is TGTGCCAGCAGCAACCCGGGACAGGGTTACAATGAGCAGTTCTTC.

This chain joins TRBV2 and TRBJ2-7, with TRBD1 matching 10 bases. Germline V lookup: CDR1 SNHLY, CDR2 FYNNEI. The CDR3 totals 14 residues. The ends lost 7 bases at V and 7 bases at J; junction bases unmatched: 10. Here the CDR3 reads CASKGGTGVREQYF. The CDR3 DNA follows: TGTGCCAGCAAGGGGGGGACAGGGGTTCGGGAGCAGTACTTC.

The chain uses TRBV7-2 and TRBJ2-1; 10 positions match TRBD2. V lost 6 bases to trimming and J lost 2 bases; unmatched junction nucleotides: 4. This CDR3 region has 15 residues. The germline V gene has CDR1 SGHTA and CDR2 FQGNSA. The CDR3 coding sequence is TGTGCCAGCAGTCAAGCGGGGGGGCCCTACAATGAGCAGTTCTTC. Residues: CASSQAGGPYNEQFF.

The chain carries TRBV14 and TRBJ1-1, with TRBD1 matching 8 bases. CDR1 and CDR2 (germline): SGHDN, FVKESK. Unmatched junction bases numbered 5, after V lost 4 bases and J lost 4 bases. The CDR3 is made up of 14 amino acids. The CDR3 DNA reads TGTGCCAGCAGCCGGAACACAGGGGGCACTGAAGCTTTCTTT. Amino acids: CASSRNTGGTEAFF. Full variable domain (missing parts from reference TRBV14 and TRBJ1-1): EAGVTQFPSHSVIEKGQTVTLRCDPISGHDNLYWYRRVMGKEIKFLLHFVKESKQDESGMPNNRFLAERTGGTYSTLKVQPAELEDSGVYFCASSRNTGGTEAFFGQGTRLTVV.

The V gene is TRBV5-1, the J gene TRBJ2-3, with TRBD2 matching over 12 bases. Trimming cost V 4 bases and J 5 bases; bases outside gene matches: 8. Germline-derived CDR1 and CDR2 are SGHRS and YFSETQ. This CDR3 contains 16 residues. DNA for the CDR3: TGCGCCAGCAGCGTCCTAGCGGGGGGGCGTGGAGATACGCAGTATTTT. It codes for CASSVLAGGRGDTQYF.

This clone appeared a few times. V and J are TRBV6-6 and TRBJ1-1; 8 bases map to TRBD1. This CDR3 has 12 residues. Germline V gives CDR1 MNHNY, CDR2 SVGAGI (reference sequence). V shed 6 bases and J 5 bases; nucleotides not matched to a gene: 2. CDR3 sequence: CASRDRATEAFF. DNA for the CDR3: TGTGCCAGCAGGGACAGGGCGACTGAAGCTTTCTTT.

This chain uses TRBV4-3 with TRBJ1-2; TRBD1 might be the D (5 bases). Germline CDR1 is LGHNA and CDR2 is YSLEER. V dropped 4 bases and J dropped 8 bases, with 20 bases sitting between them. This CDR3 comprises 15 residues. The CDR3 sequence: CASSRHSDSRLGYTF. CDR3 DNA sequence: TGCGCCAGCAGCCGACATTCCGACAGTAGGTTGGGCTACACCTTC.